This T cell receptor beta chain was captured by sequencing in a study of beta chain features in type 1 diabetes. CDR1 is SGHAT and CDR2 is FQNNGV in the germline V gene. CDR3 length equals 16 residues. Trimming removed 1 base from V and 4 bases from J, with 16 bases in between. About this clone: Its antigen is unidentified.

Notes on the study in general: There was a moderate but significant shortening of TCRB CDR3s in all four CD4+ subsets of Type 1 diabetes patients. Shorter templates may be favored by PCR, equally so in patients and controls.

CD45RO/CCR7/CD25/CD127/CD95/CD27 staining was used to isolate CD4+ naive, central memory, regulatory and stem cell-like memory cells by sorting. The entirety of the isolated RNA underwent reverse transcription, so expressed TCRB transcripts were sequenced. Naive, central memory and regulatory T cell samples came to a mean of approximately 3.57 million reads. Method: immunoSEQ multiplex PCR; TCRdb's copy keeps in-frame clones and lacks some. The sample lists hundreds of thousands of clones; about an eighth were seen once. This chain links TRBV11-2 with TRBJ2-5; possible D gene TRBD1, 7 bases. This TCR was sampled from a young man with type 1 diabetes. Sequencing was performed on naive CD4+ T cells from blood. The CDR3, as DNA: TGTGCCAGCAGCTTAGTTGGAGGGGCAGGGGGAGAGACCCAGTACTTC. Translation: CASSLVGGAGGETQYF.